The entry below gives a single T cell receptor (beta chain) sequence along with its context. Looked up from germline, CDR1 is LGHNA and CDR2 is YNFKEQ. The CDR3 is made up of 14 amino acids. Trimming removed 1 base from V and 5 bases from J, with 8 bases in between. Source study methods: Nucleated cell counts were estimated from reference gene primer amplification. Sequencing used immunoSEQ multiplex PCR; TCRdb keeps in-frame clones, though not all of them. The DNA was the basis for D and trimming; V, J and clone size are from that table. The data contain around 70,000 clones, 90% of them singletons. This record comes from a study of blood T cell repertoires in COVID-19.

This sequence joins TRBV4-2 and TRBJ1-4, with D tentatively TRBD1 (6 bases). The TCR comes from a man aged 50 or older with acute or convalescent COVID-19. Sample: peripheral blood. Written as DNA, the CDR3 is TGTGCCAGCAGCCAAGGCACAGGGAATGAAAAACTGTTTTTT. Encoded protein: CASSQGTGNEKLFF.